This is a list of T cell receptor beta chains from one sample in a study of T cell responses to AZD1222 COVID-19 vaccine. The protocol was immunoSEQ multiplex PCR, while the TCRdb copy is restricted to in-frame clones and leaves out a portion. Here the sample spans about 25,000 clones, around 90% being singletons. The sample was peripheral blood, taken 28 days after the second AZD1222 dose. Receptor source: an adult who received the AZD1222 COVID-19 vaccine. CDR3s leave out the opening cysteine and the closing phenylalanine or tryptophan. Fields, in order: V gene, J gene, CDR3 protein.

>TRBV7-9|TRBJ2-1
ASSSPAGQF
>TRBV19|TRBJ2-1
ASSISGSYNEQF
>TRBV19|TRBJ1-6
ASSSRPRYNSPLH
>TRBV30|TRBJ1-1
AWSVRDRWNTEAF
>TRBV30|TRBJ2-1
AWSLQGNEQF
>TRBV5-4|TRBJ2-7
ASSFSGVPHEQY
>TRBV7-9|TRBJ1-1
ASSYSQGAGF
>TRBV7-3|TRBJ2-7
ASSQTNGGEQY
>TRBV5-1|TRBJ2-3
ASGPGMGDTQY
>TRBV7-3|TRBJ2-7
ASSRYSSPYEQY
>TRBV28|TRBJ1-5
ASSSTPGTGDPNQPQH
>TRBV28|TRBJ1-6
ASSFSGQGENSPLH
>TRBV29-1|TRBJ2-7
SVAGSSYEQY
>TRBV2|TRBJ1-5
ASTRESNQPQH
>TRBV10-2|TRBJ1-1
ASISGWAEAF
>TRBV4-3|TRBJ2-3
ASSQDPGARTDTQY
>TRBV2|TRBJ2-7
ASTVGGASPVY
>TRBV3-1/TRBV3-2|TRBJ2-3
ASSQEPLAGARDTQY